This T cell receptor (beta chain) was sequenced for a study of shared clonotypes between healthy human individuals. The CDR3 is 14 residues long. Between the trimmed V and J ends, which lost 1 base and 4 bases, there was a span of 7 bases. Germline-derived CDR1 and CDR2 are SNHLY and FYNNEI. In the naive CD8 group, cells lacked CD45RO and were positively selected for CCR7, so terminally differentiated effector memory CD45RA+ cells were left out. This clone was seen just once. Assay runs were performed at deep level. Genomic DNA (from each subset) was split evenly across several immunoSEQ plates. Sorted subsets were amplified in replicate PCRs using around 220 ng DNA, approximately 30,000 T cell genomes. The assay was immunoSEQ multiplex PCR, and TCRdb's table has in-frame clones only and misses some. Among some 2 million clones listed, roughly 95% were seen once.

The TCR was taken from a man aged 18-30 years in good health. V is TRBV2 and J is TRBJ1-4; D is unresolved. Source material: naive CD8+ T cells sorted from blood. The CDR3 protein is CASSEGQFNEKLFF. CDR3 in DNA: TGTGCCAGCAGTGAAGGGCAGTTTAATGAAAAACTGTTTTTT.